This TCR beta chain was retrieved from a study of beta chain features in type 1 diabetes. The whole isolated RNA underwent reverse transcription, so sequencing captured expressed TCRB transcripts. The repertoire was sequenced with immunoSEQ multiplex PCR; TCRdb's copy has only in-frame clones and lacks some. Seen here are more than 60,000 clones, about 60% observed once, and the top ten hold about 2%. The collection from each donor was one heparinised blood draw averaging about 116 mL. This CDR3 spans 14 amino acids. The V gene end was trimmed by 3 bases and the J gene end by 10 bases; junction bases not matched to a gene: 11. CDR1 and CDR2 (germline): SGHNT, YYREEE (reference sequence).

The sample consisted of Tregs from blood. This clonotype originated in a woman aged 18-35 years in good health. The chain employs TRBV5-4 and TRBJ1-2; 8 bases line up with TRBD1. The CDR3 DNA is TGTGCCAGCAGCTCCGGGACAGGTTTTGGGGACTACACCTTC. Translated, it gives CASSSGTGFGDYTF.